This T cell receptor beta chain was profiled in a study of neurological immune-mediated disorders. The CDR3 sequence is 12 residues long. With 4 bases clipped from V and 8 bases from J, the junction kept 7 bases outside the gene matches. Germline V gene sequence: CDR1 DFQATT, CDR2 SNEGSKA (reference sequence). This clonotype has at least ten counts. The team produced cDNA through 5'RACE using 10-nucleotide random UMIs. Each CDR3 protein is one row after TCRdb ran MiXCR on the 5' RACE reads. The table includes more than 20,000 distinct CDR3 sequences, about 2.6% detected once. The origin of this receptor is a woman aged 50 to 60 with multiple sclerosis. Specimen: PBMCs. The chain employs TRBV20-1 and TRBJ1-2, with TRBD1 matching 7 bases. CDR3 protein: CSATEGARGYTF. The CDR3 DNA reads TGCAGTGCTACTGAGGGGGCGCGGGGCTACACCTTC.